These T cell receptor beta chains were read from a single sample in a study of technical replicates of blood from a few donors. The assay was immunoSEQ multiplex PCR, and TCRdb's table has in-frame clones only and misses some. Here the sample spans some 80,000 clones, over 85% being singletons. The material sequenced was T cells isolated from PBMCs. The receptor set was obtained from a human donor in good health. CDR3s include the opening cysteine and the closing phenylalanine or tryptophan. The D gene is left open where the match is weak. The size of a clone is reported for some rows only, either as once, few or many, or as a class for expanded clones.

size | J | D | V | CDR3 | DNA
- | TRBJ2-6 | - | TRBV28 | CASSLFSGSGANVLTF | TGTGCCAGCAGTTTATTTTCCGGTTCTGGGGCCAACGTCCTGACTTTC
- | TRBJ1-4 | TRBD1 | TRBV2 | CASSDDRGLFF | TGTGCCAGCAGTGACGACAGGGGACTGTTTTTT
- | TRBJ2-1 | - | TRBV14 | CASSPNREYEQFF | TGTGCCAGCAGCCCGAACAGGGAGTACGAGCAGTTCTTC
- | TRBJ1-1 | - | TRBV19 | CASTLPGNTEAFF | TGTGCCAGTACCCTCCCGGGGAACACTGAAGCTTTCTTT
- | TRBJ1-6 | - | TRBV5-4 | CASHTRDSYNSPLHF | TGTGCCAGTCACACGAGGGATTCCTATAATTCACCCCTCCACTTT
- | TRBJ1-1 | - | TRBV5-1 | CASSSILDSQPLKAFF | TGCGCCAGCAGCTCGATCCTGGACAGCCAGCCCCTAAAGGCTTTCTTT
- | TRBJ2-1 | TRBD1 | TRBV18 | CASSLAGGLNEYNEQFF | TGTGCCAGCTCACTGGCAGGGGGCCTAAATGAATACAATGAGCAGTTCTTC
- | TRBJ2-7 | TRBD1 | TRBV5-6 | CASSVGYRGSYEQYF | TGTGCCAGCAGCGTTGGGTACAGGGGATCCTACGAGCAGTACTTC
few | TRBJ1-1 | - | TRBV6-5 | CASSYSVRGSGEAFF | TGTGCCAGCAGTTACTCGGTCAGGGGCTCTGGTGAAGCTTTCTTT
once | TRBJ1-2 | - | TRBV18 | CASSQNSGVYGYTF | TGTGCCAGCTCACAAAACTCAGGGGTTTATGGCTACACCTTC
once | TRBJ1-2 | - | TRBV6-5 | CASSYTRQADGYTF | TGTGCCAGCAGTTACACCCGACAGGCGGATGGCTACACCTTC
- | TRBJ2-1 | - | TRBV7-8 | CASRPTGHEQFF | TGTGCCAGCAGGCCAACAGGGCATGAGCAGTTCTTC
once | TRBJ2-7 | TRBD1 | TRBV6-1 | CASSEGPGQSYEQYF | TGTGCCAGCAGTGAAGGGCCGGGACAGAGCTACGAGCAGTACTTC
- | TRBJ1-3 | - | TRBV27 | CASSLSSGAGNTIYF | TGTGCCAGCAGTTTATCGTCAGGGGCCGGAAACACCATATATTTT
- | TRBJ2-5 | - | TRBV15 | CATSRDWGIIRAQETQYF | TGTGCCACCAGCAGAGATTGGGGTATAATCAGGGCCCAAGAGACCCAGTACTTC
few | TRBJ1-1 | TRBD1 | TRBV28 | CASWTGPAITEAFF | TGTGCCAGCTGGACAGGGCCCGCGATAACTGAAGCTTTCTTT
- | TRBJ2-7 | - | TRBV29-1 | CSVGPGEAYEQYF | TGCAGCGTGGGGCCCGGGGAGGCCTACGAGCAGTACTTC
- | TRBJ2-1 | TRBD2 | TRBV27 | CASRTTSGSHNEQFF | TGTGCCAGCAGAACTACTAGCGGGAGCCACAATGAGCAGTTCTTC
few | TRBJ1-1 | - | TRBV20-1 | CSAPLNTEAFF | TGCAGTGCTCCTTTGAACACTGAAGCTTTCTTT
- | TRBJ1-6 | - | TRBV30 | CAWRSSLPPLHF | TGTGCCTGGAGGTCTTCTCTCCCACCCCTCCACTTT
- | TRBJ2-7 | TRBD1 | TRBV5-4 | CASSLVTLDREREQYF | TGTGCCAGCAGCTTGGTAACCCTTGACAGGGAACGAGAGCAGTACTTC
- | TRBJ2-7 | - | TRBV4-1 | CASSQVTEDYEQYF | TGCGCCAGCAGCCAAGTAACGGAGGACTACGAGCAGTACTTC
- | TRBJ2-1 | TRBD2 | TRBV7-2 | CASNPTSGRANEQFF | TGTGCCAGCAACCCCACTAGCGGGAGGGCAAATGAGCAGTTCTTC
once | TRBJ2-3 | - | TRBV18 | CASSPPNSGSTDTQYF | TGTGCCAGCTCACCACCTAATAGCGGAAGCACAGATACGCAGTATTTT
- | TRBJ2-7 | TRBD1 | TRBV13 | CASSSQTSTGTGYEQYF | TGTGCCAGCAGCTCTCAAACCTCTACCGGGACAGGGTACGAGCAGTACTTC
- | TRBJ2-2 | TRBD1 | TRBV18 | CASSSLQGADTGELFF | TGTGCCAGCTCGTCTCTACAGGGGGCGGACACCGGGGAGCTGTTTTTT
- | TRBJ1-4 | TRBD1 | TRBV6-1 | CASRQQGAGEKLFF | TGTGCCAGCAGACAACAGGGGGCGGGTGAAAAACTGTTTTTT
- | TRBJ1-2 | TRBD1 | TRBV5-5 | CASSLGGTGGANTF | TGTGCCAGCAGCTTGGGGGGGACAGGGGGCGCGAACACCTTC
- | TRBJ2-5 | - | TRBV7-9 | CASSLRIRGQETQYF | TGTGCCAGCAGCTTAAGAATAAGGGGACAAGAGACCCAGTACTTC
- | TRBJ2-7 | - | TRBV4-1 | CASSLQTGPTTYEQYF | TGCGCCAGCAGCCTCCAGACAGGCCCTACGACCTACGAGCAGTACTTC
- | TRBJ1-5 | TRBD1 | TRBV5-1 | CASSPTGVRGQPQHF | TGCGCCAGCAGTCCTACAGGGGTAAGGGGTCAGCCCCAGCATTTT
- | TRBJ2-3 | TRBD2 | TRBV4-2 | CASSQEGLAGLADTQYF | TGTGCCAGCAGCCAAGAGGGACTAGCGGGGTTGGCAGATACGCAGTATTTT
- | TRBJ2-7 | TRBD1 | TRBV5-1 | CASSLSGTASYEQYF | TGCGCCAGCAGCTTGTCCGGGACAGCATCCTACGAGCAGTACTTC
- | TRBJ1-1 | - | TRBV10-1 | CASSEDPTGFVAFF | TGCGCCAGCAGTGAAGACCCAACGGGGTTCGTAGCTTTCTTT
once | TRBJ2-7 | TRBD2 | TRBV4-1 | CASSQLTSGPYEQYF | TGCGCCAGCAGCCAATTAACTAGCGGGCCGTATGAGCAGTACTTC
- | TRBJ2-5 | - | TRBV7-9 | CASSLSGAIQETQYF | TGTGCCAGCAGCTTAAGTGGGGCTATTCAAGAGACCCAGTACTTC
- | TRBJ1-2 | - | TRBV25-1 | CASMKANYGYTF | TGTGCCAGCATGAAGGCTAACTATGGCTACACCTTT
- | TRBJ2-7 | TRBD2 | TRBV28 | CASTPAVGLAEEYF | TGTGCCAGCACCCCGGCGGTAGGACTAGCGGAGGAGTACTTC
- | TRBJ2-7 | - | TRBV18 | CASSRSPRDRAYEQYF | TGTGCCAGCTCACGGTCACCGCGGGACCGCGCCTACGAGCAGTACTTC
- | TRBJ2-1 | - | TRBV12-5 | CASGLGQVLDEQFF | TGTGCTAGTGGTTTGGGACAGGTTTTGGATGAGCAGTTCTTC
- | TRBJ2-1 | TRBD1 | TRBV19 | CATKRTGIYNEQFF | TGTGCCACTAAGAGGACAGGGATATACAATGAGCAGTTCTTC
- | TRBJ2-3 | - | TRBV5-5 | CASHSFLEPRDTQYF | TGTGCCAGCCACAGCTTTTTAGAACCCCGGGATACGCAGTATTTT
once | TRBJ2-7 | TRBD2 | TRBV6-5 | CASSLRTSGGEYEQYF | TGTGCCAGCAGTTTAAGGACTAGCGGGGGGGAATACGAGCAGTACTTC
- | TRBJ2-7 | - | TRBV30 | CAWKQVGSEQYF | TGTGCCTGGAAACAGGTCGGGTCCGAGCAGTACTTC
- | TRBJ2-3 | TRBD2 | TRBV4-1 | CASSQQLAASTDTQYF | TGCGCCAGCAGCCAACAACTAGCGGCTAGCACAGATACGCAGTATTTT